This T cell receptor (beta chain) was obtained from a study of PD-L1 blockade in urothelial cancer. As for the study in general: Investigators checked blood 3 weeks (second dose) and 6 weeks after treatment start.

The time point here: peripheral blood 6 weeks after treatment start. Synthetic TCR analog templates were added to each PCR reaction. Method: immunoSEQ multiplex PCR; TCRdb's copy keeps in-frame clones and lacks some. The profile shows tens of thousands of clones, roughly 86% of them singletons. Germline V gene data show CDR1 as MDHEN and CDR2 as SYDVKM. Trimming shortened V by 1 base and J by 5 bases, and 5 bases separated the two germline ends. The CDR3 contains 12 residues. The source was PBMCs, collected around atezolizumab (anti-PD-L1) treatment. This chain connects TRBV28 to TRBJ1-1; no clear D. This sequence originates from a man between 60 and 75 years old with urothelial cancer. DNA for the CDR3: TGTGCCAGCAGTTTATTAGCTACTGAAGCTTTCTTT. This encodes CASSLLATEAFF.